This TCR beta chain was sequenced during a study of blood T cell repertoires in COVID-19. Study-wide background: Acute and convalescent COVID-19 specimens originated in the United States, Italy and Spain. Sample material is recorded as cDNA or gDNA derived from T cells, B-cell-depleted T cells, or PBMCs.

The method was immunoSEQ multiplex PCR; TCRdb's version includes in-frame clones alone and lacks a portion of them. The table lists roughly 140,000 clones, 75% to 90% of them singletons. Germline V gene sequence: CDR1 SSHAT, CDR2 FNYEAQ (reference sequence). The CDR3 loop spans 13 amino acids. V lost 5 bases to trimming and J lost 0 bases, with 8 bases between them. The receptor's source is a woman in her sixties or seventies with active COVID-19. The chain combines TRBV7-7 with TRBJ2-7, with D perhaps TRBD2 (5 bases). The sequencing sample was made of peripheral blood. In DNA form, the CDR3 reads TGTGCCAGCAGCGCAGCGGCCTCCTACGAGCAGTACTTC. It specifies CASSAAASYEQYF.